This TCR beta chain was found in a study of cytomegalovirus exposure and HLA in healthy donors. About the study: A subsequent analysis stated that the approximately 110 validation repertoires were run on the same platform as the roughly 670 first-cohort repertoires. Study conclusions and caveats: Subsequent analysis found a tendency for first-cohort TCR clusters to co-occur within the 95 to 150 validation repertoires.

The table came from immunoSEQ multiplex PCR; TCRdb's copy has only in-frame clones and leaves some out. The sample carries some 140,000 clones, roughly nine tenths recorded once. Notes on this clone: Its antigen is still unknown.

The CDR3 runs 13 residues. V shed 4 bases and J shed 2 bases, with 12 bases lying between them. CDR1 is GTSNPN and CDR2 is SVGIG in the germline V gene (reference sequence). Donors were drawn from the approximately 110-subject validation cohort, separate from the approximately 700-subject first cohort. The sequence was collected from a man younger than 35 in good health and CMV-seronegative. The genes are TRBV30 and TRBJ2-7; tentatively, D is TRBD1 (6 bases). Sequencing input: PBMCs. CDR3 nucleotides: TGTGCCTGGATCAACAGGGCGACCTACGAGCAGTACTTC. It codes for CAWINRATYEQYF.